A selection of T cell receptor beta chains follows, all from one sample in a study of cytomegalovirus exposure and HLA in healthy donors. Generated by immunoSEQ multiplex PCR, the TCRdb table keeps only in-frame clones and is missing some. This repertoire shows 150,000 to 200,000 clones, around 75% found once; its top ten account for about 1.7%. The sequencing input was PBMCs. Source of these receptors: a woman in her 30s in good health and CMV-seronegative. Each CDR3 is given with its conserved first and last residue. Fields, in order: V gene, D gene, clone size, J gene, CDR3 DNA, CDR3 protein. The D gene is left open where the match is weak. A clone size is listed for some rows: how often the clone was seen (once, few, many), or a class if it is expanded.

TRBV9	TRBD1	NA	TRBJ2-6	TGTGCCAGCAGCGGCCGGGACAGACGCTCTGGGGCCAACGTCCTGACTTTC	CASSGRDRRSGANVLTF
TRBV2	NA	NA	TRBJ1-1	TGTGCCAGCAGTGACAGGAGGCGAGCTTTCTTT	CASSDRRRAFF
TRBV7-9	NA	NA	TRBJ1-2	TGTGCCAGCAGCTTAGATCTGTCTAACTATGGCTACACCTTC	CASSLDLSNYGYTF
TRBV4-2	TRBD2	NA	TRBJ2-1	TGTGCCAGCAGCCCAACGGCGGGAGTGAGCTATGAGCAGTTCTTC	CASSPTAGVSYEQFF
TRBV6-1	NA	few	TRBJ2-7	TGTGCCAGCAGTGAAGCGGGCCCCTACGAGCAGTACTTC	CASSEAGPYEQYF
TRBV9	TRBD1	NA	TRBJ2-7	TGTGCCAGCAGCGCCGGGACAGGAATCTACGAGCAGTACTTC	CASSAGTGIYEQYF
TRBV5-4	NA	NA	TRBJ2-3	TGTGCCAGCAGCTCCGGGACACTCCTCACAGATACGCAGTATTTT	CASSSGTLLTDTQYF
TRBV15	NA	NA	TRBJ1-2	TGTGCCACCAGCTCCACTAAGGACTGGGCTGGTGGCTACACCTTC	CATSSTKDWAGGYTF
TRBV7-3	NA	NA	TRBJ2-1	TGTGCCAGCAGCGCGAGGGGGGGCTCCTACAATGAGCAGTTCTTC	CASSARGGSYNEQFF
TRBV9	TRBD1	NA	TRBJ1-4	TGTGCCAGCAGCACCCGGACAGGGTCCAATGAAAAACTGTTTTTT	CASSTRTGSNEKLFF
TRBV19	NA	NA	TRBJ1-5	TGTGCCAGTAGTATAGGGCCAGGGGGCAATCAGCCCCAGCATTTT	CASSIGPGGNQPQHF
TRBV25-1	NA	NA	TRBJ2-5	TGTGCCAGCAGTGCTCTAGGGGCAGGGTGGGAGACCCAGTACTTC	CASSALGAGWETQYF
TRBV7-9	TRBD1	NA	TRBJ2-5	TGTGCCAGCAGCCGACAGGGGATAGAGACCCAGTACTTC	CASSRQGIETQYF
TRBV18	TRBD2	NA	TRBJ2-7	TGTGCCAGCTCACCAAGCGGGACTTTACCTTACGAGCAGTACTTC	CASSPSGTLPYEQYF
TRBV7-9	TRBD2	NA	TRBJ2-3	TGTGCCAGCAGCCCTCGGACTAGCGGGAGCACAGATACGCAGTATTTT	CASSPRTSGSTDTQYF
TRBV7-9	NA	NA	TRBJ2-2	TGTGCCAGCAGCTTAGACGGGGGACGCGGGGAGCTGTTTTTT	CASSLDGGRGELFF
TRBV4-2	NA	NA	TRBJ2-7	TGTGCCAGCAGCCAAGGTCGGGGTTCCTACGAGCAGTACTTC	CASSQGRGSYEQYF
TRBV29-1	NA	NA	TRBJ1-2	TGCAGCGTTGAAGGCGGGGGGCGTAACTATGGCTACACCTTC	CSVEGGGRNYGYTF
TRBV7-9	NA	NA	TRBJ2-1	TGTGCCAGCAGCCACCGGGAAAAAACGGGCAATGAGCAGTTCTTC	CASSHREKTGNEQFF
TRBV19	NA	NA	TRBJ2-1	TGTGCCAGCGAAAAAACAGGTGACTCCTACAATGAGCAGTTCTTC	CASEKTGDSYNEQFF
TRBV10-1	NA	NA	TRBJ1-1	TGCGCCACTCCGGGGGGAATCACTGAAGCTTTCTTT	CATPGGITEAFF
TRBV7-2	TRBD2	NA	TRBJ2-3	TGTGCCAGCAGCTTAGATGGGACTAGCGGTAACACAGATACGCAGTATTTT	CASSLDGTSGNTDTQYF
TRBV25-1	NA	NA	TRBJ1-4	TGTGCCAGCAGTGAATTTAGGGGTAAAACTAATGAAAAACTGTTTTTT	CASSEFRGKTNEKLFF
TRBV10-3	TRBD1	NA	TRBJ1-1	TGTGCCATCAGTGCTTCAGGGGGGAGCACTGAAGCTTTCTTT	CAISASGGSTEAFF
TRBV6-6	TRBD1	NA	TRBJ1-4	TGTGCCAGCAGTTACTCGGGACAGCTAAATCTGTTTTTT	CASSYSGQLNLFF
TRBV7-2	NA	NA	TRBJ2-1	TGTGCCAGCAGCTTAAGGGGGAGTGGGAATGAGCAGTTCTTC	CASSLRGSGNEQFF
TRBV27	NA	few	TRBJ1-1	TGTGCCAGCAGTTTATCGCGGGGGACGGACACTGAAGCTTTCTTT	CASSLSRGTDTEAFF
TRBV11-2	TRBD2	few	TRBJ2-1	TGTGCCAGCAGCTCGGGCGGGAGTAACTACAATGAGCAGTTCTTC	CASSSGGSNYNEQFF
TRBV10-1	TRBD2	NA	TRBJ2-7	TGCGCCAGCAGTGAGGCAGGGATAGCGGGCGAGCAGTACTTC	CASSEAGIAGEQYF
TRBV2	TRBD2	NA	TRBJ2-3	TGTGCCAGCACCCGACTAGCGCCCACAGATACGCAGTATTTT	CASTRLAPTDTQYF
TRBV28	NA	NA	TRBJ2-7	TGTGCCAGCACAGGGGGGCGGTACGAGCAGTACTTC	CASTGGRYEQYF
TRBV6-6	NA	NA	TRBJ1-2	TGTGCCAGCAGTTACCCTCGACAGGTCGGGCGTGGCTACACCTTC	CASSYPRQVGRGYTF
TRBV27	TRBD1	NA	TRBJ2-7	TGTGCCAGCACTCCCGGGACAGGGGTTGGGGAGCAGTACTTC	CASTPGTGVGEQYF
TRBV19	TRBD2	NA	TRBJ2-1	TGTGCCAGTATTAGAACTAGCGGGGGAAGCTCCTACAATGAGCAGTTCTTC	CASIRTSGGSSYNEQFF
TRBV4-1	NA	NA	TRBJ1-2	TGCGCCAGCAGCTCGCGGGGGAGGGGGAGGAATGGCTACACCTTC	CASSSRGRGRNGYTF
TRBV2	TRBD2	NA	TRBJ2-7	TGTGCCAGCAGGGGACTAGCGGGGGGGCCTGAAGAGCAGTACTTC	CASRGLAGGPEEQYF
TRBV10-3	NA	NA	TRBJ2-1	TGTGCCATCAGTGAGAGGCAGGGCCACAATGAGCAGTTCTTC	CAISERQGHNEQFF
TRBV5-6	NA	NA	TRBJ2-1	TGTGCCAGCAGCTTGGTTAGCGGAAGGCAGTTCTTC	CASSLVSGRQFF
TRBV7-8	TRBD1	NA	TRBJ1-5	TGTGCCAGCAATGACAGGGGTAATCAGCCCCAGCATTTT	CASNDRGNQPQHF
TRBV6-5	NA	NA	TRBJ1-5	TGTGCCAGCACCCCGACAGTTAGCAATCAGCCCCAGCATTTT	CASTPTVSNQPQHF
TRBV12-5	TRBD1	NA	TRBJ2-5	TGTGCTACCGTACCCGGGACAGGGGGGGAGACCCAGTACTTC	CATVPGTGGETQYF
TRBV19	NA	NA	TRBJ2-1	TGTGCCAGTAGTATCCCCCCCGGACAGTACAATGAGCAGTTCTTC	CASSIPPGQYNEQFF